A single sample is the source of the 20 T cell receptor beta chains below, sequenced in a study of blood T cell repertoires in COVID-19. Clones were read by immunoSEQ multiplex PCR, and TCRdb kept only the in-frame ones, dropping some. Here the sample spans about 160,000 clones, just under 85% being singletons. What was sequenced was peripheral blood. The receptors were sampled from an elderly woman with acute or convalescent COVID-19.

The CDR3 sequence is CAILGLAGGGAYNEQFF. The CDR3 nucleotides read TGTGCCATCCTCGGACTAGCGGGAGGAGGTGCCTACAATGAGCAGTTCTTC. The V call is TRBV28, the J call TRBJ2-1; 14 bases are shared with TRBD2. The CDR3 is made up of 17 amino acids. The trim removed 10 bases at V and 2 bases at J, leaving 10 bases unmatched. CDR1 is MDHEN, CDR2 SYDVKM, per germline.

This chain links TRBV2 with TRBJ1-2; 8 nucleotides line up with TRBD1. Per the germline V gene, CDR1 is SNHLY and CDR2 is FYNNEI. The CDR3 is 18 residues long. V was pared by 2 bases and J by 0 bases, with 11 bases of the junction left unmatched. Here the CDR3 DNA reads TGTGCCAGCAGTGAATTCATGGCAGGGGGCCGAGCTAACTATGGCTACACCTTC. This codes for CASSEFMAGGRANYGYTF.

V usage is TRBV5-6 and J usage is TRBJ2-1; 12 positions agree with TRBD2. The CDR3 has 17 amino acids. Germline CDR1 SGHDT, CDR2 YYEEEE. The V gene end was trimmed by 0 bases and the J gene end by 7 bases; junction bases not matched to a gene: 8. CDR3 bases: TGTGCCAGCAGCTTGGGGGGTACTAGCGGGAGGTGGAATGAGCAGTTCTTC. Translation gives CASSLGGTSGRWNEQFF. Filled out from reference TRBV5-6 and TRBJ2-1, the complete variable domain reads DAGVTQSPTHLIKTRGQQVTLRCSPKSGHDTVSWYQQALGQGPQFIFQYYEEEERQRGNFPDRFSGHQFPNYSSELNVNALLLGDSALYLCASSLGGTSGRWNEQFFGPGTRLTVL.

The V and J genes are TRBV5-1 and TRBJ2-2, with a tentative D call TRBD2 (6 bases). Trimming removed 1 base from V and 6 bases from J, with 13 bases in between. The CDR3 contains 15 residues. Germline loops: CDR1 SGHRS, CDR2 YFSETQ. The CDR3 spells CASSLFGGQPGELFF. The DNA for the CDR3 is TGCGCCAGCAGCTTGTTCGGGGGTCAACCCGGGGAGCTGTTTTTT.

This clone was counted once. This sequence joins TRBV5-1 and TRBJ1-4, with 8 bases aligning to TRBD1. This CDR3 contains 14 residues. Trimming took 3 bases from V and 7 from J; bases not matched to a gene: 5. Germline CDR1 and CDR2: SGHRS and YFSETQ. CDR3 nucleotides: TGCGCCAGCAGCTCAGGGGGCGAAGGTGAAAAACTGTTTTTT. Residues: CASSSGGEGEKLFF.

The rearrangement uses TRBV27 and TRBJ1-2; tentative D call: TRBD1 (6 bases). Germline V CDR1 and CDR2: MNHEY, SMNVEV (reference sequence). The V end was cut by 6 bases, the J end by 8 bases, with 13 bases between. The CDR3 is 12 residues long. CDR3 loop: CASSQGLTGYTF. DNA for the CDR3: TGTGCCAGCAGCCAGGGGCTGACCGGCTACACCTTC.

The genes are TRBV3-1 (or the pseudogene TRBV3-2) and TRBJ1-4; 11 bases are a match to TRBD1. Germline CDR1 LGHDT, CDR2 YNNKEL (reference sequence). CDR3 length equals 15 residues. Trimming removed 4 bases from V and 5 bases from J; junction bases left unmatched: 3. The CDR3 sequence is CASSPDRGLNEKLFF. The DNA for the CDR3 is TGTGCCAGCAGCCCGGACAGGGGGCTGAATGAAAAACTGTTTTTT.

The genes are TRBV18 and TRBJ2-5; a possible D gene is TRBD1 (5 bases). The CDR3 has 14 residues. Trimming took 3 bases from V and 9 from J, leaving 17 bases between them. Germline assignment: CDR1 KGHSH and CDR2 LQKENI. As DNA, the CDR3 is TGTGCCAGCTCACCCTCGACAGACCCCCGGGCCCAGTACTTC. Its translation: CASSPSTDPRAQYF.

The chain recombines TRBV3-1 (or the pseudogene TRBV3-2) with TRBJ2-1, with a weak D call TRBD2 (6 bases). CDR1 is LGHDT, CDR2 YNNKEL, per germline (reference sequence). This CDR3 has 12 residues. V lost 7 bases, J lost 9 bases, and 13 bases lay in between. This CDR3 reads CASTSTSFEQFF. The DNA of the CDR3 is TGTGCCAGCACGTCGACTAGTTTTGAGCAGTTCTTC.

The CDR3 here is CASSSGQVTTGYGYTF. The CDR3 DNA is TGTGCCAGCAGTTCGGGACAGGTGACTACTGGCTATGGCTACACCTTC. The J gene is TRBJ1-2, the V gene TRBV7-9; TRBD1 agrees at 8 bases. This CDR3 spans 16 amino acids. Germline trimming cut 6 bases from V and 4 bases from J; bases unmatched to any gene: 13. Per germline, CDR1 SEHNR and CDR2 FQNEAQ (reference sequence).

A note on this clone: The junction departs from germline at one end; a sequencing error may be responsible. The chain couples TRBV5-1 to TRBJ2-4, with TRBD1 matching 7 bases. The CDR3 is 12 residues long. Germline CDR1 is SGHRS and CDR2 is YFSETQ. CDR3 in amino acids: CASRTTGTPYIF. CDR3 DNA sequence: TGCGCCAGCAGGACGACAGGGACACCATACATTTTC.

This clone came up once. The chain joins TRBV3-1 (or the pseudogene TRBV3-2) to TRBJ2-7, with D perhaps TRBD2 (5 bases). Per germline, CDR1 LGHDT and CDR2 YNNKEL (reference sequence). The CDR3 runs to 15 residues. V gave up 4 bases and J gave up 3 bases, with 16 bases separating them. The CDR3 DNA follows: TGTGCCAGCAGCCCAGGCGGTCAACTAGACTACGAGCAGTACTTC. Protein sequence: CASSPGGQLDYEQYF.

The V call is TRBV2, the J call TRBJ1-5; D not resolved. Germline V gene sequence: CDR1 SNHLY, CDR2 FYNNEI. CDR3 length: 14 amino acids. V lost 4 bases, J lost 3 bases, and 10 bases lay in between. The CDR3 DNA follows: TGTGCCAGCAGTGGGATACAGTACAATCAGCCCCAGCATTTT. The encoded protein is CASSGIQYNQPQHF. Together with reference TRBV2 and TRBJ1-5, the CDR3 gives the full variable domain: EPEVTQTPSHQVTQMGQEVILRCVPISNHLYFYWYRQILGQKVEFLVSFYNNEISEKSEIFDDQFSVERPDGSNFTLKIRSTKLEDSAMYFCASSGIQYNQPQHFGDGTRLSIL.

The chain employs TRBV30 and TRBJ2-7, with a weak D call TRBD1 (6 bases). Germline CDR1 is GTSNPN and CDR2 is SVGIG (reference sequence). The CDR3 consists of 13 residues. Trimming cost V 5 bases and J 0 bases, with 11 bases left between them. The CDR3: CAWGPDSSYEQYF. The CDR3 DNA follows: TGTGCCTGGGGACCGGACAGCTCCTACGAGCAGTACTTC. Full variable domain (remainder filled in from reference TRBV30 and TRBJ2-7): SQTIHQWPATLVQPVGSPLSLECTVEGTSNPNLYWYRQAAGRGLQLLFYSVGIGQISSEVPQNLSASRPQDRQFILSSKKLLLSDSGFYLCAWGPDSSYEQYFGPGTRLTVT.

The chain recombines TRBV9 with TRBJ1-5, with D perhaps matching TRBD1 (6 bases). Trimming took off 3 bases at V and 6 bases at J, with 16 bases between the two ends. The CDR3 totals 15 residues. CDR1 and CDR2 from the germline V gene are SGDLS and YYNGEE. The CDR3 reads CASSEREGVSQPQHF. In DNA form, the CDR3 reads TGTGCCAGCAGCGAGAGGGAGGGGGTTTCTCAGCCCCAGCATTTT.

This chain links TRBV11-2 with TRBJ2-7; weak D call: TRBD1 (6 bases). With 6 bases removed from V and 4 bases from J, the gap between germline ends came to 19 bases. CDR1 and CDR2 (germline): SGHAT, FQNNGV. The CDR3 loop spans 15 amino acids. CDR3 nucleotides: TGTGCCAGCAGTTTACCTGGACAGAGACCTTACGAGCAGTACTTC. This sequence encodes CASSLPGQRPYEQYF.

V and J are TRBV7-2 and TRBJ2-3; perhaps TRBD2 as D (6 bases). V was clipped by 0 bases and J by 2 bases, with 9 bases between them. The CDR3 totals 15 residues. CDR1 is SGHTA and CDR2 is FQGNSA in the germline V gene. For the CDR3, the DNA is TGTGCCAGCAGCTTAGCAAAGCGGGCCACAGATACGCAGTATTTT. The encoded protein is CASSLAKRATDTQYF.

V and J are TRBV29-1 and TRBJ2-7, with 8 bases aligning to TRBD2. V was clipped by 4 bases and J by 4 bases; unmatched bases: 9. This CDR3 comprises 14 residues. Germline CDR1 and CDR2: SQVTM and ANQGSEA. CDR3 sequence (DNA): TGCAGCGTTGCCGGTGTAGGCGGGGGGTACGAGCAGTACTTC. Its translation: CSVAGVGGGYEQYF.

V gene TRBV5-8 combines with J gene TRBJ1-4, with a weak D call TRBD1 (5 bases). The CDR3 runs to 13 residues. Germline V gene lookup returns CDR1 SGHTS and CDR2 YDEGEE. The V end lost 2 bases, the J end lost 7 bases, and 9 bases lay between the germline ends. CDR3 protein: CASSFGHIEKLFF. The CDR3 DNA sequence: TGTGCCAGCAGCTTCGGACACATTGAAAAACTGTTTTTT.

This chain connects TRBV5-1 to TRBJ2-1; TRBD2 agrees at 11 bases. Germline V CDR1 and CDR2: SGHRS, YFSETQ. The ends lost 2 bases at V and 7 bases at J; junction bases unmatched: 11. The CDR3 sequence is 17 residues long. The CDR3 loop reads CASSLGKGSSGRNEQFF. CDR3 nucleotides: TGCGCCAGCAGCTTAGGAAAGGGGTCTAGCGGGAGGAATGAGCAGTTCTTC.